A selection of T cell receptor beta chains follows, all from one sample in a study of beta chain features in type 1 diabetes. The data were produced by immunoSEQ multiplex PCR, yet TCRdb's version contains in-frame clones alone and is incomplete. Of 430,000 or so clones in the sample, around 10% were seen once. Specimen: naive CD4+ T cells from blood. These TCRs come from a young woman in good health. Each CDR3 is given with its conserved first and last residue. A D gene is named only where the DNA matches it firmly. Clone size appears in some rows only: once, few, many, or a class for an expanded clone.

abundance	len	d_gene	v_gene	j_gene	CDR3nt	CDR3aa
few	16	TRBD1	TRBV7-9	TRBJ1-1	TGTGCCAGCAGCTCCCGCCGACAGGGAAAGAACACTGAAGCTTTCTTT	CASSSRRQGKNTEAFF
few	14	.	TRBV9	TRBJ1-1	TGTGCCAGCAGCGTAGTTGGGGCGAACACTGAAGCTTTCTTT	CASSVVGANTEAFF
few	13	.	TRBV6-1	TRBJ2-2	TGTGCCAGCACCGACAGGAACACCGGGGAGCTGTTTTTT	CASTDRNTGELFF
few	16	TRBD2	TRBV9	TRBJ2-5	TGTGCCAGCAGCCCCAAACTAGCGGGGGGGCGGGAGACCCAGTACTTC	CASSPKLAGGRETQYF
few	13	.	TRBV4-2	TRBJ2-5	TGTGCCAGCAGCCTGAGCCGGCAAGAGACCCAGTACTTC	CASSLSRQETQYF
.	12	.	TRBV7-9	TRBJ1-1	TGTGCCAGCAGCTTATCAGATTTCCGAGCTTTCTTT	CASSLSDFRAFF
few	13	.	TRBV25-1	TRBJ1-5	TGTGCCAGCAGTGGGGTTGGCAATCAGCCCCAGCATTTT	CASSGVGNQPQHF
few	11	.	TRBV15	TRBJ2-7	TGTGCCACCAGCAGAGGTTACGAGCAGTACTTC	CATSRGYEQYF
few	17	.	TRBV5-1	TRBJ2-1	TGCGCCAGCACCCAGATGACCACGGGAGTGGGTAAGGATGAGCAGTTCTTC	CASTQMTTGVGKDEQFF
.	12	TRBD1	TRBV30	TRBJ1-2	TGTGCCGGGCAACAGGGGGATAATGGCTACACCTTC	CAGQQGDNGYTF
.	14	.	TRBV6-5	TRBJ1-1	TGTGCCAGCAGTTACTCGCCGGGGAACACTGAAGCTTTCTTT	CASSYSPGNTEAFF
.	12	.	TRBV7-9	TRBJ1-1	TGTGCCCACCGGGGACCGAACACTGAAGCTTTCTTT	CAHRGPNTEAFF
few	13	.	TRBV2	TRBJ1-1	TGTGCCAGCAGGCCCGGGAGTTACACTGAAGCTTTCTTT	CASRPGSYTEAFF
.	15	TRBD1	TRBV4-3	TRBJ1-2	TGCGCCAGCAGCCGCACCTTACAGGGGGCGGATGGCTACACCTTC	CASSRTLQGADGYTF
.	14	.	TRBV7-9	TRBJ2-5	TGTGCCAGCAGCTCCACCGCCAGGGGAGAGACCCAGTACTTC	CASSSTARGETQYF
few	19	.	TRBV7-2	TRBJ1-2	TGTGCCAGCAGCTTACAAGGCCCTCGGGCCAGCCTTTTTGACTATGGCTACACCTTC	CASSLQGPRASLFDYGYTF
.	15	TRBD1	TRBV5-1	TRBJ2-2	TGCGCCAGCAGCTGGCGCCGGGACAGGGCCGGGGAGCTGTTTTTT	CASSWRRDRAGELFF
few	18	TRBD2	TRBV5-1	TRBJ2-5	TGCGCCAGCAGCTTGGGGCTAGCGGGGATGAGCATTGGATGGACCCAGTACTTC	CASSLGLAGMSIGWTQYF
.	16	.	TRBV11-3	TRBJ2-3	TGTGCCAGCAGCTTAGGTGCAGGGGTCAGGACAGATACGCAGTATTTT	CASSLGAGVRTDTQYF
few	16	.	TRBV28	TRBJ2-1	TGTGCCAGCAGTTTGGTTCGGCGGGGGCCCCGGAGTGAGCAGTTCTTC	CASSLVRRGPRSEQFF